This entry lists 17 T cell receptor beta chains sequenced from one sample in a study of T cell changes during pregnancy in multiple sclerosis. TCRdb's table, derived via immunoSEQ multiplex PCR, lists solely in-frame clones and lacks some. The sample records more than 70,000 clones, approximately 92% being singletons. The sample was peripheral blood, taken before pregnancy. Source of these receptors: a female donor with multiple sclerosis, enrolled in a pregnancy study.

This clone was observed at least ten times. The chain is built from TRBV6-1 and TRBJ1-4, with D hard to call. V lost 1 base, J lost 7 bases, and 13 bases lay in between. The CDR3 consists of 15 residues. Per germline, CDR1 MNHNS and CDR2 SASEGT. CDR3 sequence (DNA): TGTGCCAGCAGTGAAGGGGCGGAGGGAAGTGAAAAACTGTTTTTT. Encoded protein: CASSEGAEGSEKLFF.

The chain employs TRBV7-3 and TRBJ2-7; 9 bases line up with TRBD1. CDR3 length: 15 amino acids. V gave up 5 bases and J gave up 3 bases; unmatched junction bases: 8. CDR1 and CDR2 (germline): SGHTA, FQGTGA. CDR3 nucleotide sequence: TGTGCCAGCAGCACCGCCGGGACAGGGAACTACGAGCAGTACTTC. It translates to CASSTAGTGNYEQYF.

This clone was observed once. The chain couples TRBV27 to TRBJ2-2, with TRBD1 matching over 7 bases. Germline assignment: CDR1 MNHEY and CDR2 SMNVEV (reference sequence). The CDR3 is 18 residues long. V gave up 5 bases and J gave up 0 bases; unmatched junction bases: 12. The CDR3 reads CASSPHMTDRPNTGELFF. The CDR3 nucleotides read TGTGCCAGCAGTCCACATATGACGGACAGGCCGAACACCGGGGAGCTGTTTTTT.

The chain employs TRBV7-9 and TRBJ2-5; D is ambiguous. Per germline, CDR1 SEHNR and CDR2 FQNEAQ (reference sequence). Trimming removed 3 bases from V and 3 bases from J, with 8 bases in between. The CDR3 is 13 amino acids. Written as DNA, the CDR3 is TGTGCCAGCAGCTTTGACGCGGAAGAGACCCAGTACTTC. The encoded protein is CASSFDAEETQYF.

The CDR3 nucleotides are TGTGCCAGCCGGACAGCAGACTATGGCTACACCTTC. Encoded protein: CASRTADYGYTF. The J gene is TRBJ1-2, the V gene TRBV6-5, with D possibly being TRBD1 (6 bases). CDR1 and CDR2 from the germline V gene are MNHEY and SVGAGI. V was cut by 8 bases and J by 3 bases, with 10 bases left in between. The CDR3 extends over 12 amino acids.

This chain joins TRBV4-3 and TRBJ2-7; 8 nucleotides line up with TRBD1. CDR1 LGHNA and CDR2 YSLEER come from the germline V gene. Trimming took 0 bases from V and 3 from J; bases not matched to a gene: 4. The CDR3 runs 15 residues. CDR3 in amino acids: CASSQDSTGVYEQYF. Here the CDR3 DNA reads TGCGCCAGCAGCCAAGATTCGACAGGGGTCTACGAGCAGTACTTC.

V gene TRBV4-3 combines with J gene TRBJ2-7; D is ambiguous. Trimming took off 1 base at V and 1 base at J, with 8 bases between the two ends. The CDR3 runs to 14 residues. The germline V gene has CDR1 LGHNA and CDR2 YSLEER. For the CDR3, the DNA is TGCGCCAGCAGCCAAGGGCAGAAGTCCTACGAGCAGTACTTC. Translation gives CASSQGQKSYEQYF.

V and J are TRBV5-4 and TRBJ2-7, with TRBD1 matching 9 bases. Germline V gene sequence: CDR1 SGHNT, CDR2 YYREEE (reference sequence). This CDR3 spans 15 amino acids. V lost 4 bases, J lost 0 bases, and 5 bases stayed unmatched. CDR3 nucleotide sequence: TGTGCCAGCAGCCTTACAGGGGGCCCCTCCTACGAGCAGTACTTC. Protein sequence: CASSLTGGPSYEQYF.

This rearrangement joins TRBV5-1 to TRBJ2-4, with 9 bases fitting TRBD1. Germline CDR1 reads SGHRS; CDR2 reads YFSETQ. The CDR3 contains 15 residues. The junction had 10 bases not matched to a gene; V was cut back by 5 bases and J by 7 bases. CDR3 coding DNA: TGCGCCAGCAGTTTTACACAGGGGGCCCCGAACATTCAGTACTTC. Residues: CASSFTQGAPNIQYF. The full variable domain, completed using reference TRBV5-1 and TRBJ2-4, is KAGVTQTPRYLIKTRGQQVTLSCSPISGHRSVSWYQQTPGQGLQFLFEYFSETQRNKGNFPGRFSGRQFSNSRSEMNVSTLELGDSALYLCASSFTQGAPNIQYFGAGTRLSVL.

The chain uses TRBV29-1 and TRBJ2-5, with TRBD2 matching over 7 bases. This CDR3 contains 14 residues. Germline CDR1 reads SQVTM; CDR2 reads ANQGSEA. V trimming: 4 bases; J trimming: 3 bases; junction bases outside the gene matches: 8. The CDR3 loop is CSVGVSGTKETQYF. The CDR3 DNA reads as TGCAGCGTTGGGGTGAGCGGGACCAAAGAGACCCAGTACTTC.

This clone was observed once. At one end the junction does not follow the germline gene, possibly because of a read error. DNA for the CDR3: TGTGCTAGCAGCTCTGGAGTCACCGGGGAGCTGTTTTTT. Translation gives CASSSGVTGELFF. The chain combines TRBV7-7 with TRBJ2-2; D remains ambiguous. Germline V gene sequence: CDR1 SSHAT, CDR2 FNYEAQ (reference sequence). CDR3 length: 13 residues.

The chain joins TRBV4-2 to TRBJ2-7; TRBD2 aligns across 9 bases. The germline V gene encodes CDR1 LGHNA and CDR2 YNFKEQ. J was trimmed by 7 bases and V by 2 bases; bases with no gene match: 6. The CDR3 contains 14 residues. As DNA, the CDR3 is TGTGCCAGCAGCCAATATGGCGGGAGGGGGGAGCAGTACTTC. It specifies CASSQYGGRGEQYF.

This chain joins TRBV7-6 and TRBJ1-1; a possible D gene is TRBD1 (5 bases). Germline V gene sequence: CDR1 SGHVS, CDR2 FNYEAQ. The CDR3 extends over 13 amino acids. Trimming removed 5 bases at V and 3 bases at J, with 10 bases between. The CDR3 protein is CASSRQTYTEAFF. CDR3 coding DNA: TGTGCCAGCAGCAGACAGACATACACTGAAGCTTTCTTT.

Comment on this clone: Compared with germline, one end of the junction differs, possibly owing to a read error. The rearrangement joins TRBV7-2 to TRBJ2-7; D possibly corresponds to TRBD1 (5 bases). The CDR3 is made up of 14 amino acids. CDR1 is SGHTA, CDR2 FQGNSA, per germline. The CDR3 coding sequence is TGTGCCAACAGCCCACGACAGCTCAACTACGAGCAGTACTTC. Amino acids: CANSPRQLNYEQYF.

The chain recombines TRBV7-9 with TRBJ1-2; D unclear. Germline CDR1 is SEHNR and CDR2 is FQNEAQ (reference sequence). Trimming pared 5 bases from V and 3 bases from J, leaving 10 bases between. There are 13 residues in the CDR3. As DNA, the CDR3 is TGTGCCAGCAGCCCGAGGGAGTACTATGGCTACACCTTC. This sequence encodes CASSPREYYGYTF.

The chain employs TRBV19 and TRBJ1-3; D unresolved. The CDR3 has 14 residues. Between the trimmed V and J ends, which lost 7 bases and 0 bases, there was a span of 10 bases. The V gene's germline CDR1 is LNHDA and CDR2 SQIVND (reference sequence). DNA for the CDR3: TGTGCCAGTAAACCACTTCTCTCTGGAAACACCATATATTTT. Translation: CASKPLLSGNTIYF. The full variable domain, with the rest looked up from reference TRBV19 and TRBJ1-3, is DGGITQSPKYLFRKEGQNVTLSCEQNLNHDAMYWYRQDPGQGLRLIYYSQIVNDFQKGDIAEGYSVSREKKESFPLTVTSAQKNPTAFYLCASKPLLSGNTIYFGEGSWLTVV.

V gene TRBV7-3 combines with J gene TRBJ2-7; D may be TRBD2 (7 bases). The CDR3 has 14 amino acids. CDR1 and CDR2 (germline): SGHTA, FQGTGA. With 5 bases removed from V and 0 bases from J, the gap between germline ends came to 11 bases. The CDR3 nucleotides read TGTGCCAGCAGCGAGGGGGGGGGCTCCTACGAGCAGTACTTC. Protein product: CASSEGGGSYEQYF. Full variable domain (rest looked up from reference TRBV7-3 and TRBJ2-7): GAGVSQTPSNKVTEKGKYVELRCDPISGHTALYWYRQSLGQGPEFLIYFQGTGAADDSGLPNDRFFAVRPEGSVSTLKIQRTERGDSAVYLCASSEGGGSYEQYFGPGTRLTVT.